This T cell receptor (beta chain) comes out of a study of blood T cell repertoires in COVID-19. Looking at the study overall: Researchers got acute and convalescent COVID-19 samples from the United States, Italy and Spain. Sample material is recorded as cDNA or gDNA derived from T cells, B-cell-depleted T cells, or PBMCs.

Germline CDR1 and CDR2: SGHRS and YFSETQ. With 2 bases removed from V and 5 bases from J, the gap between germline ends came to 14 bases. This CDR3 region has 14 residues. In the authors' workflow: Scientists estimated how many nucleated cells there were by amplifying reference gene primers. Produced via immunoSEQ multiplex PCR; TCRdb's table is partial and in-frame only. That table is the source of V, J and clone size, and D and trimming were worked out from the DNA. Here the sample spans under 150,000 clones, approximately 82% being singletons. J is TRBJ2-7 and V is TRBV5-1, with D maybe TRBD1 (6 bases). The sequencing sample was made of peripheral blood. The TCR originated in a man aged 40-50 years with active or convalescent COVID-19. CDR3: CASSLQGGWDEQYF. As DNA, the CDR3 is TGCGCCAGCAGCTTACAGGGTGGTTGGGACGAGCAGTACTTC.